This T cell receptor (beta chain) is drawn from a study of blood T cell repertoires in COVID-19. About the research overall: PBMCs, B-cell-depleted T cells, or T cells were the source of the cDNA or gDNA that made up the material.

Per the original methods: Estimated nucleated cell counts came from reference gene primer amplification. Assay used: immunoSEQ multiplex PCR; TCRdb lists only in-frame clones, some missing. That table furnishes V, J and clone size, whereas the DNA furnished D and trimming. The sample yields hundreds of thousands of clones, around nine tenths seen once. This clone was picked up a small number of times. In Seattle, patients joined the study during active infection and were tracked longitudinally. Trimming took 1 base from V and 8 from J, leaving 11 bases between them. CDR3 size: 13 residues. The chain employs TRBV12-3 or TRBV12-4 and TRBJ1-2; D call uncertain. The TCR comes from a woman in her 70s with COVID-19, enrolled during active disease. The sequencing input was peripheral blood. The CDR3 protein is CASSLGPPGGYTF. The CDR3 DNA sequence: TGTGCCAGCAGTTTAGGGCCGCCGGGAGGCTACACCTTC.